The source of this T cell receptor (beta chain) is a study of OX40 agonist ivuxolimab in advanced cancers. Turning to the study itself: Partial responses occurred in Three dose-escalation patients, one with hepatocellular carcinoma and two with cutaneous melanoma.

Method: immunoSEQ multiplex PCR; TCRdb's copy keeps in-frame clones and lacks some. The table lists over 60,000 clones, 75% to 85% of them singletons. Findings and caveats of the study: The work left the antigen specificity of expanded peripheral T cells undetermined. Expanded clones were, on average, more numerous among CD8+ T cells than CD4+.

For this clone: Its target is not known.

V lost 6 bases and J lost 0; bases outside the gene matches: 7. The CDR3 runs to 15 residues. CDR1 and CDR2 from the germline V gene are SNHLY and FYNNEI. Sequences were derived from CD4+ or CD8+ T cells sorted from blood, sampled in a trial of the OX40 agonist ivuxolimab. This TCR was recovered from an adult with an advanced solid tumor such as melanoma, head and neck, liver or kidney cancer. The V gene is TRBV2, the J gene TRBJ2-7; 8 bases align to TRBD2. The CDR3 is CASRDAGTSSYEQYF. The CDR3 nucleotides are TGTGCCAGCAGGGATGCCGGGACTAGCTCCTACGAGCAGTACTTC.